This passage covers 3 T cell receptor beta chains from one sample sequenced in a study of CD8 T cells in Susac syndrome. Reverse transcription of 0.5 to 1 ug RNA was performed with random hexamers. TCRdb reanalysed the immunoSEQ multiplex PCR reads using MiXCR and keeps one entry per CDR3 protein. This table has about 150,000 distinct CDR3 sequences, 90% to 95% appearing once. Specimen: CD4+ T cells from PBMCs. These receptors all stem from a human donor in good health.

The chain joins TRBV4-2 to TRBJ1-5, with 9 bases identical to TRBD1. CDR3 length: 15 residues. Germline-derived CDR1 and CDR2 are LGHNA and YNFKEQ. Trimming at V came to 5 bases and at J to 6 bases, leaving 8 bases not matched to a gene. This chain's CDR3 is CASSGPTGGSQPQHF. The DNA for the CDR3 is TGTGCCAGCAGCGGCCCTACAGGGGGCTCTCAGCCCCAGCATTTT.

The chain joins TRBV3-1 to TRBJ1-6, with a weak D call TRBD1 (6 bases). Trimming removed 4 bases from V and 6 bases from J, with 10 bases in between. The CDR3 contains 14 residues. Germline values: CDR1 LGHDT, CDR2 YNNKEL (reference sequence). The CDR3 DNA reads TGTGCCAGCAGCCCTAGGGGGATTAATTCACCCCTCCACTTT. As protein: CASSPRGINSPLHF. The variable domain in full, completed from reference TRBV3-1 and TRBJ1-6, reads DTAVSQTPKYLVTQMGNDKSIKCEQNLGHDTMYWYKQDSKKFLKIMFSYNNKELIINETVPNRFSPKSPDKAHLNLHINSLELGDSAVYFCASSPRGINSPLHFGNGTRLTVT.

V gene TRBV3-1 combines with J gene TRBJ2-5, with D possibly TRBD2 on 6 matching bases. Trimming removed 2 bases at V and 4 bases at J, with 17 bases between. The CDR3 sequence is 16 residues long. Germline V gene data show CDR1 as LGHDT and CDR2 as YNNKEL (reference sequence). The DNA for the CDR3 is TGTGCCAGCAGCCAACACAGTCTCGGGACTCGAGAGACCCAGTACTTC. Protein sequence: CASSQHSLGTRETQYF.